This TCR beta chain is drawn from a study of blood T cell repertoires in COVID-19. Study-wide background: From the United States, Italy and Spain came samples of acute and convalescent COVID-19. Sample material is recorded as cDNA or gDNA derived from T cells, B-cell-depleted T cells, or PBMCs.

Germline CDR1 and CDR2: SGHVS and FQNEAQ. CDR3 length: 14 amino acids. Trimming left V 5 bases short and J 4 bases short, with 15 bases between. In the original workflow: Reference gene primer amplification in the assay estimated nucleated cell counts. Sequenced by immunoSEQ multiplex PCR; TCRdb stores in-frame clones only, minus some. That table is the source of V, J and clone size, and D and trimming were worked out from the DNA. The data contain about 86,000 clones, about 87% of them singletons. This clonotype was obtained from a human donor in a cohort sampled during active COVID-19. Sequenced: peripheral blood. V and J are TRBV7-8 and TRBJ2-7; D is perhaps TRBD1 (5 bases). As DNA, the CDR3 is TGTGCCAGCAGCCCGGTTGGTAGGGGATACGAGCAGTACTTC. Translation: CASSPVGRGYEQYF.